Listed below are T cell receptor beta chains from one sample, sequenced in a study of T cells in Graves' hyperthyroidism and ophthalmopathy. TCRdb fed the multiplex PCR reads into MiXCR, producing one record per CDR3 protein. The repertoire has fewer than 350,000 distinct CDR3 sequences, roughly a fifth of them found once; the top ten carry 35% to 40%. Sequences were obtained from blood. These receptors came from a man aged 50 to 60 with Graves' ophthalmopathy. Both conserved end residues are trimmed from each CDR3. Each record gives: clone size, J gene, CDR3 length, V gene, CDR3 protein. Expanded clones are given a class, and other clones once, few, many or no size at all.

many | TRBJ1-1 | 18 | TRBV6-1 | ASSERLGAVGRGSGTEAF
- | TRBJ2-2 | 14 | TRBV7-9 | ASSFPAASNTGELF
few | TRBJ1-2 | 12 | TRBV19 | ASIPLLRLYGYT
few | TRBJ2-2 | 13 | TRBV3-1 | ASSQELAVTGELF
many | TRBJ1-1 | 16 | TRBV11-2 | ASSLDWRRGGLITEAF
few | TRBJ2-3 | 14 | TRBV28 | ASTYAGTGGRDTQY
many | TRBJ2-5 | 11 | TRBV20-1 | SAPQAGEETQY
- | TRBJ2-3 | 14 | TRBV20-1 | SAAPRGLAGGDTQY
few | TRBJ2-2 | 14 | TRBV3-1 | ASSQAWPPNTGELF
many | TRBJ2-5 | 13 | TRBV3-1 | ASSQDRSYQETQY
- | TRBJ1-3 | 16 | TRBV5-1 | ASSLAPLSQGSGNTIY
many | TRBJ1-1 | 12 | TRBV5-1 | ASSINGGNTEAF
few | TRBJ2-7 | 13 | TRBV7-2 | ASSLKGGGYYEQY
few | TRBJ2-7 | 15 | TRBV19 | ASSMSGSGQVGYEQY
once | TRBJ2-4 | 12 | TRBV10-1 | ASSEGGRENIQY
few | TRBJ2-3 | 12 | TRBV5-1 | ASSQAGSADTQY
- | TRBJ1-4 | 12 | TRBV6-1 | ASSGGTYNEKLF
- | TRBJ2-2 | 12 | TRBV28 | ASRWGRQTGELF
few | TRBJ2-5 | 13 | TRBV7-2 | ASSLGGTGTRTQY
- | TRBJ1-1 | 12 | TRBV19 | ASTTLLGNTEAF
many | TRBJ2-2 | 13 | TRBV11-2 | ASSLGGVNTGELF
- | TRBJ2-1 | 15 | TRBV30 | AWSGGGASGRGNEQF
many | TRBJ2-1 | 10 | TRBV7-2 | ASSLTSGRQF
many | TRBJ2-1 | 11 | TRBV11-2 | ASSLNTGSEQF
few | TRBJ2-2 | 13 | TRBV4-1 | ASSQDAGEGGELF
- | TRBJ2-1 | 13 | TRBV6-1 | ASSEGGTLWGEQF
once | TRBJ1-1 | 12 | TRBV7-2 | ASSPLGMNTEAF
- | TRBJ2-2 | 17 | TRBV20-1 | SASVLGGTAGGPAGELF
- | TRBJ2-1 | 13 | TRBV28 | ASSSSLAGEETQF